This T cell receptor (beta chain) appears in the sequencing data of a study of regulatory T cells in long-lasting Graves disease. Regarding this clonotype: The antigen is unknown.

In germline, CDR1 is GTSNPN, CDR2 SVGIG (reference sequence). This CDR3 contains 13 residues. With 5 bases removed from V and 2 bases from J, the gap between germline ends came to 12 bases. Time point in this sample: persistent/refractory GD, antithyroid drugs over 5 years with positive TRAb. Scientists built the TCR library using RNA that was extracted from PBMCs. Overall study findings and caveats: TRBV28, TRBJ1-2 and TRBJ2-5 were favored in persistent disease.

Arm-PCR with iRepertoire HTBI primers amplified the CDR3 regions for these TCR beta libraries. Using its own MiXCR run on the multiplex PCR reads, TCRdb lists one record per CDR3 protein. The profile shows about 340,000 distinct CDR3 sequences, roughly a fifth of them singletons. The sample here was peripheral blood mononuclear cells (PBMCs), taken when the disease was refractory, from a patient treated with antithyroid drugs. This TCR was sampled from a female donor with Graves disease. The V gene is TRBV30, the J gene TRBJ1-1; D ambiguous. DNA for the CDR3: TGTGCCTGGGCTAGAGGGTTAAACACTGAAGCTTTCTTT. This translates into CAWARGLNTEAFF.